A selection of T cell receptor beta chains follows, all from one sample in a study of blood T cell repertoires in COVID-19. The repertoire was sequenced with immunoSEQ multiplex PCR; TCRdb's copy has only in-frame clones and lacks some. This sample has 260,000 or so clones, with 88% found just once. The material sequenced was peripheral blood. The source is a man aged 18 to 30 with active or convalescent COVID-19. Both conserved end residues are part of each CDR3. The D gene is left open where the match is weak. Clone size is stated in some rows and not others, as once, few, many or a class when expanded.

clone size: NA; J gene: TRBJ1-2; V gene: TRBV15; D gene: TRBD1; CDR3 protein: CATSSNRDRGLYGYTF; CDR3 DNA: TGTGCCACCAGCAGCAACCGGGACAGGGGGCTGTATGGCTACACCTTC
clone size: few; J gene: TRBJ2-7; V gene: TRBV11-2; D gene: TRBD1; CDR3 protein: CASSFDRGRHEQYF; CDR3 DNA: TGTGCCAGCAGCTTTGACAGGGGTCGTCACGAGCAGTACTTC
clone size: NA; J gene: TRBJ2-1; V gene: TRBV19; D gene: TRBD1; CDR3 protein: CASSSHPGTDLEQFF; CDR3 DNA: TGTGCCAGTAGTAGTCACCCCGGGACAGATCTTGAGCAGTTCTTC
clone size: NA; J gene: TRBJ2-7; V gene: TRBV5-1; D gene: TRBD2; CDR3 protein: CASNPGGLGYEQYF; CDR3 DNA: TGCGCCAGCAACCCGGGGGGACTGGGCTACGAGCAGTACTTC
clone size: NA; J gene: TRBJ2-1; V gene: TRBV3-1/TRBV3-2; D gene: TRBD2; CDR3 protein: CASSQIGLAGGRDNEQFF; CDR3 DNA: TGTGCCAGCAGCCAAATTGGACTAGCGGGGGGTCGGGACAATGAGCAGTTCTTC
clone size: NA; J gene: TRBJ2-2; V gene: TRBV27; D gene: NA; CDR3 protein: CASSFIPRRTGELFF; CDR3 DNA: TGTGCCAGCAGTTTTATCCCCAGGAGGACCGGGGAGCTGTTTTTT
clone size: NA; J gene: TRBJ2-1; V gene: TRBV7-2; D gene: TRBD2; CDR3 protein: CASSSRTGLAGGEQFF; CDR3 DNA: TGTGCCAGCAGTTCCCGGACGGGACTAGCGGGGGGGGAGCAGTTCTTC
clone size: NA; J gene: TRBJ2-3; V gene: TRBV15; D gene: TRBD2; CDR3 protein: CATSRRDYGDTDTQYF; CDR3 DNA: TGTGCCACCAGCAGGAGGGACTACGGGGACACAGATACGCAGTATTTT
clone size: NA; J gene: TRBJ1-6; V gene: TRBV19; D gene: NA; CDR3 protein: CASAGVLTNNSPLHF; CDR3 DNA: TGTGCCAGTGCAGGGGTGCTAACGAATAATTCACCCCTCCACTTT
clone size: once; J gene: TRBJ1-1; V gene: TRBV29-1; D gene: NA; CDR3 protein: CSVRLVNTEAFF; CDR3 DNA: TGCAGCGTTCGGTTGGTGAACACTGAAGCTTTCTTT
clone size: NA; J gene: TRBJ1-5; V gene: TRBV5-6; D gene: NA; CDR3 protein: CASSLEGGNQPQHF; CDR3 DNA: TGTGCCAGCAGCTTGGAAGGGGGCAATCAGCCCCAGCATTTT
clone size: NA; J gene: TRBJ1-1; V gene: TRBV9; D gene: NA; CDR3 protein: CASSVVSGDTEAFF; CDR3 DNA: TGTGCCAGCAGCGTAGTGTCGGGGGACACTGAAGCTTTCTTT
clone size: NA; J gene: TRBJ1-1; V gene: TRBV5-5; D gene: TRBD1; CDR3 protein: CASSSGQGGGYTEAFF; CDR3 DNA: TGTGCCAGCAGCTCGGGACAGGGGGGTGGGTACACTGAAGCTTTCTTT
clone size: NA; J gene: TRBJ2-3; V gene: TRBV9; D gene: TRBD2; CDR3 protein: CASSVGGGTTDTQYF; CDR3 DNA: TGTGCCAGCAGCGTAGGGGGGGGTACCACAGATACGCAGTATTTT
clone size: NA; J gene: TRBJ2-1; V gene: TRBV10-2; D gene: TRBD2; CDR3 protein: CASSDRARLANEQFF; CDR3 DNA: TGCGCCAGCAGTGATAGGGCGAGACTAGCGAATGAGCAGTTCTTC
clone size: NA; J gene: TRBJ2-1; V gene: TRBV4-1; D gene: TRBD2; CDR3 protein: CASLNIAGGYNEQFF; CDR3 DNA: TGCGCCAGCCTTAATATAGCGGGGGGATACAATGAGCAGTTCTTC
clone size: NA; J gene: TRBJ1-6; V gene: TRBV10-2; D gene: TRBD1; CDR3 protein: CASGGQGMNSPLHF; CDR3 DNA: TGCGCCAGCGGGGGACAGGGCATGAATTCACCCCTCCACTTT
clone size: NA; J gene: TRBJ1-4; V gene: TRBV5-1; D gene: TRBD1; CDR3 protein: CASRQGNGTPGEKLFF; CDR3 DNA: TGCGCCAGCAGACAGGGGAATGGCACTCCAGGGGAAAAACTGTTTTTT